A single sample is the source of the 2 T cell receptor beta chains below, sequenced in a study of blood T cells in healthy people across ages. Using a J-beta primer mix together with a sample-barcoded 5' primer, a second PCR was run for roughly 6 to 12 cycles. TCRdb used MiXCR to reprocess the 5' RACE reads, holding one entry per CDR3 protein. The sample carries nearly 1 million distinct CDR3 sequences, roughly 47% recorded once. The sample taken for sequencing was blood. The receptors stem from a woman aged 60-75 years in good health.

This chain links TRBV20-1 with TRBJ2-5; tentatively, D is TRBD2 (5 bases). The J call may be in error: the DNA end matches TRBJ2-7 better. The CDR3 totals 13 residues. Per germline, CDR1 DFQATT and CDR2 SNEGSKA (reference sequence). CDR3 loop: CSARSEGYGEQYF. The CDR3 DNA reads as TGCAGTGCTAGATCAGAGGGATACGGCGAGCAGTACTTC.

This clonotype was found a few times. The chain is built from TRBV3-1 and TRBJ2-7; D gene uncertain. The CDR3 spans 12 residues. CDR1 LGHDT and CDR2 YNNKEL come from the germline V gene (reference sequence). V lost 3 bases to trimming and J lost 3 bases, with 6 bases between them. CDR3 DNA: TGTGCCAGCAGCCAGTGGGGCTACGAGCAGTACTTC. This gives the protein CASSQWGYEQYF.